The 27 T cell receptor beta chains below come from one sample, sequenced in a study of graft-versus-host responses after intestinal transplantation. This table comes from immunoSEQ multiplex PCR, and its TCRdb copy is limited to in-frame clones, with some not included. This table has some 10,000 clones, almost 95% appearing once. Specimen: PBMCs, collected about 70 days after transplant. These receptors came from a human patient who received an intestinal transplant, so some T cells may come from the graft donor.

V gene TRBV28 combines with J gene TRBJ2-7; 12 bases agree with TRBD2. CDR1 MDHEN and CDR2 SYDVKM come from the germline V gene. Unmatched junction bases numbered 11, after V lost 7 bases and J lost 7 bases. The CDR3 extends over 15 amino acids. This CDR3 reads CASTLAGGHEKEQYF. The CDR3 nucleotides read TGTGCCAGCACCCTAGCGGGAGGGCACGAGAAGGAGCAGTACTTC. The full variable domain, in which reference TRBV28 and TRBJ2-7 provide the parts outside the CDR3, is DVKVTQSSRYLVKRTGEKVFLECVQDMDHENMFWYRQDPGLGLRLIYFSYDVKMKEKGDIPEGYSVSREKKERFSLILESASTNQTSMYLCASTLAGGHEKEQYFGPGTRLTVT.

CDR3 nucleotides: TGTGCCAGCAGCTTACTAGGTCGTGGGAACCAAGAGACCCAGTACTTC. This codes for CASSLLGRGNQETQYF. The chain employs TRBV5-4 and TRBJ2-5; tentatively, D is TRBD2 (5 bases). This CDR3 has 16 amino acids. Trimming cost V 2 bases and J 0 bases, with 14 bases left between them. Germline V gives CDR1 SGHNT, CDR2 YYREEE (reference sequence).

The gene calls are TRBV2 and TRBJ2-1; D gene unclear. The CDR3 has 16 residues. Deletions cut 2 bases from V and 0 bases from J, with 11 bases between. In germline, CDR1 is SNHLY, CDR2 FYNNEI. CDR3 amino acids: CASSESGHSSYNEQFF. Here the CDR3 DNA reads TGTGCCAGCAGTGAATCCGGTCACAGCTCCTACAATGAGCAGTTCTTC.

The rearrangement joins TRBV18 to TRBJ1-2; D unresolved. V shed 3 bases and J shed 5 bases, with 16 bases lying between them. The CDR3 covers 15 residues. The germline V gene encodes CDR1 KGHSH and CDR2 LQKENI. The chain's CDR3 is CASSPSAPNYYGYTF. The CDR3 region has the DNA TGTGCCAGCTCACCTAGTGCACCCAACTATTATGGCTACACCTTC.

The V call is TRBV28, the J call TRBJ1-3; 10 bases match TRBD1. Germline V CDR1 and CDR2: MDHEN, SYDVKM. The CDR3 extends over 15 amino acids. The V and J ends lost 4 bases and 2 bases, in that order; junction bases with no gene match: 2. The CDR3 region has the DNA TGTGCCAGCAGTTCCGGGACAGGGGCTGGAAACACCATATATTTT. This gives the protein CASSSGTGAGNTIYF.

This clone appeared a single time. This sequence joins TRBV5-4 and TRBJ2-1, with D possibly matching TRBD1 (6 bases). This CDR3 has 14 residues. Trimming stripped 2 bases from V and 3 bases from J, with 9 bases between. Germline lookup yields CDR1 SGHNT and CDR2 YYREEE (reference sequence). CDR3 in DNA: TGTGCCAGCAGCTTTCCAGGGGTCTACAATGAGCAGTTCTTC. It specifies CASSFPGVYNEQFF.

The J gene is TRBJ2-1, the V gene TRBV15, with a possible D match to TRBD2 (5 bases). From germline, CDR1 is LNHNV and CDR2 YYDKDF (reference sequence). The ends were cut back, 4 bases at V and 9 bases at J, with 16 bases in the middle. This CDR3 has 14 amino acids. CDR3 DNA: TGTGCCACCAGCACAGGCGGAATTACTAGTGAGCAGTTCTTC. Amino acid sequence: CATSTGGITSEQFF.

The J gene is TRBJ2-7, the V gene TRBV7-8; TRBD2 might be the D (5 bases). The CDR3 is 17 amino acids. The germline V and J ends were trimmed by 0 bases and 2 bases, with 17 bases remaining between them. In germline, CDR1 is SGHVS, CDR2 FQNEAQ. The CDR3 loop is CASSLARFAGSAYEQYF. The CDR3 DNA sequence: TGTGCCAGCAGCTTAGCACGGTTCGCAGGTAGCGCCTACGAGCAGTACTTC.

The V call is TRBV5-4, the J call TRBJ2-7, with a weak D call TRBD2 (7 bases). The CDR3 consists of 13 residues. V lost 4 bases and J 5 bases, leaving 13 bases between the germline ends. Germline V gene lookup returns CDR1 SGHNT and CDR2 YYREEE (reference sequence). The CDR3 sequence is CASSPRGGNEQYF. DNA of the CDR3: TGTGCCAGCAGCCCTAGGGGGGGCAACGAGCAGTACTTC.

The gene calls are TRBV28 and TRBJ1-2; perhaps TRBD1 as D (5 bases). V lost 6 bases and J 5 bases, leaving 19 bases between the germline ends. Germline lookup yields CDR1 MDHEN and CDR2 SYDVKM. This CDR3 is built from 15 residues. CDR3 region: CASRFRPSGNYGYTF. DNA for the CDR3: TGTGCCAGCAGATTCCGACCCTCAGGGAATTATGGCTACACCTTC.

The chain employs TRBV6-5 and TRBJ2-1, with D perhaps TRBD2 (5 bases). Germline V gene lookup returns CDR1 MNHEY and CDR2 SVGAGI. This CDR3 spans 15 amino acids. Trimming removed 2 bases at V and 4 bases at J, with 12 bases between. CDR3 sequence: CASSYASGLYNEQFF. As DNA, the CDR3 is TGTGCCAGCAGTTACGCGAGCGGTCTTTACAATGAGCAGTTCTTC.

The chain links TRBV28 to TRBJ2-7; a weak D match, TRBD2 (6 bases). CDR3 length: 13 amino acids. The germline V gene has CDR1 MDHEN and CDR2 SYDVKM. Trimming took 3 bases from V and 9 from J, leaving 15 bases between them. The CDR3 nucleotides read TGTGCCAGCAGTTTGCCAGGGAGACTAGTGCAGTACTTC. Its translation: CASSLPGRLVQYF.

This clone was recorded a few times. The J gene is TRBJ2-7, the V gene TRBV10-3, with 10 bases identical to TRBD1. V lost 4 bases and J lost 5; bases outside the gene matches: 2. The CDR3 spans 13 residues. Looked up from germline, CDR1 is ENHRY and CDR2 is SYGVKD. The CDR3 DNA sequence: TGTGCCATCAGTGGACAGGGGGCCCACGAGCAGTACTTC. This sequence encodes CAISGQGAHEQYF.

V and J are TRBV6-5 and TRBJ2-4; 8 bases are shared with TRBD1. Germline lookup yields CDR1 MNHEY and CDR2 SVGAGI. V gave up 0 bases and J gave up 15 bases; unmatched junction bases: 7. This CDR3 contains 13 residues. CDR3 in amino acids: CASSYSLLDRVYF. As DNA, the CDR3 is TGTGCCAGCAGTTACTCCCTTTTGGACAGGGTGTACTTC.

This chain connects TRBV5-6 to TRBJ2-7; D not certain. CDR3 length: 12 amino acids. Germline V CDR1 and CDR2: SGHDT, YYEEEE. Trimming stripped 0 bases from V and 6 bases from J, with 7 bases between. CDR3 bases: TGTGCCAGCAGCTTGGATGACCGCGAGCAGTACTTC. Translation: CASSLDDREQYF.

V and J are TRBV6-5 and TRBJ1-5, with 8 bases aligning to TRBD1. This CDR3 region has 15 residues. Looked up from germline, CDR1 is MNHEY and CDR2 is SVGAGI. J lost 2 bases, V lost 3 bases, and 3 bases had no gene match. CDR3 nucleotide sequence: TGTGCCAGCAGTTATCCGGACAGGGGCAATCAGCCCCAGCATTTT. It translates to CASSYPDRGNQPQHF.

This clone was detected only a few times. V and J are TRBV28 and TRBJ1-1; TRBD1 is a possible D gene (5 bases). Germline V gives CDR1 MDHEN, CDR2 SYDVKM. The V end was cut by 4 bases, the J end by 5 bases, with 20 bases between. The CDR3 consists of 16 residues. This CDR3 reads CASSSIVTGGLTEAFF. The CDR3 DNA sequence: TGTGCCAGCAGTTCCATAGTCACGGGGGGGTTGACTGAAGCTTTCTTT.

This clone was observed a single time. V and J are TRBV5-4 and TRBJ2-7; either TRBD1 or TRBD2 may supply D (5 bases each). V was trimmed by 0 bases and J by 0 bases, leaving 10 bases between them. In germline, CDR1 is SGHNT, CDR2 YYREEE (reference sequence). The CDR3 runs 15 residues. The DNA of the CDR3 is TGTGCCAGCAGCTTGGAGGGACGCCTCTCCTACGAGCAGTACTTC. As protein: CASSLEGRLSYEQYF.

This chain links TRBV4-1 with TRBJ2-2; unclear D gene. V dropped 3 bases and J dropped 2 bases, with 25 bases sitting between them. The germline gives CDR1 MGHRA, CDR2 YSYEKL. CDR3 length equals 20 residues. The CDR3 DNA reads TGCGCCAGCAGCCATTTCCTGGGAAGGGCCATATTCTTTAACACCGGGGAGCTGTTTTTT. Its protein product is CASSHFLGRAIFFNTGELFF.

The rearrangement joins TRBV9 to TRBJ2-2; TRBD2 agrees at 8 bases. This CDR3 is built from 16 residues. Trimming at V came to 0 bases and at J to 4 bases, leaving 5 bases not matched to a gene. Germline lookup yields CDR1 SGDLS and CDR2 YYNGEE. As DNA, the CDR3 is TGTGCCAGCAGCGTAGCGGCGGGAGGTATCACCGGGGAGCTGTTTTTT. It translates to CASSVAAGGITGELFF.

This clone was seen just once. This chain uses TRBV6-6 with TRBJ1-5; perhaps TRBD1 as D (6 bases). The ends were cut back, 2 bases at V and 4 bases at J, with 6 bases in the middle. CDR1 MNHNY and CDR2 SVGAGI come from the germline V gene (reference sequence). The CDR3 covers 13 residues. CDR3 in DNA: TGTGCCAGCAGTTACCAGGGGAATCAGCCCCAGCATTTT. It yields the protein CASSYQGNQPQHF.

The chain links TRBV7-9 to TRBJ1-2; D gene uncertain. Trimming pared 3 bases from V and 0 bases from J, leaving 14 bases between. Germline V lookup: CDR1 SEHNR, CDR2 FQNEAQ (reference sequence). This CDR3 is 16 amino acids long. The CDR3 spells CASSLWGVPANYGYTF. The CDR3 coding sequence is TGTGCCAGCAGCTTGTGGGGAGTCCCGGCTAACTATGGCTACACCTTC.

This chain links TRBV30 with TRBJ2-3; D remains unclear. This CDR3 has 13 amino acids. Trimming took 1 base from V and 5 from J, leaving 10 bases between them. Germline CDR1 GTSNPN, CDR2 SVGIG (reference sequence). The CDR3 DNA sequence: TGTGCCTGGAGTGCATGGGTTGGAGATACGCAGTATTTT. Amino acids: CAWSAWVGDTQYF.

The V gene is TRBV6-1, the J gene TRBJ2-3; possibly TRBD1 for D (6 bases). V shed 6 bases and J shed 2 bases, with 12 bases lying between them. Germline V CDR1 and CDR2: MNHNS, SASEGT. The CDR3 loop spans 14 amino acids. The CDR3 loop is CASRSTGFTDTQYF. The CDR3 DNA sequence: TGTGCCAGCAGGTCAACAGGGTTCACAGATACGCAGTATTTT.

The chain combines TRBV28 with TRBJ2-7; D perhaps matches TRBD1 (5 bases). The CDR3 is 12 amino acids. Per the germline V gene, CDR1 is MDHEN and CDR2 is SYDVKM. The V and J ends lost 5 bases and 9 bases respectively, with 14 bases between them. The CDR3 reads CASSLTVPPQYF. For the CDR3, the DNA is TGTGCCAGCAGTCTGACAGTGCCACCGCAGTACTTC.

V and J are TRBV5-4 and TRBJ2-3, with 12 nucleotides matching TRBD2. Germline assignment: CDR1 SGHNT and CDR2 YYREEE (reference sequence). The CDR3 has 15 residues. With V trimmed by 4 bases and J by 7 bases, 7 bases remained unmatched. The DNA for the CDR3 is TGTGCCAGCAGCCCTAGACTAGCGGGAGAATATACGCAGTATTTT. It codes for CASSPRLAGEYTQYF. The full variable domain, completed using reference TRBV5-4 and TRBJ2-3, is ETGVTQSPTHLIKTRGQQVTLRCSSQSGHNTVSWYQQALGQGPQFIFQYYREEENGRGNFPPRFSGLQFPNYSSELNVNALELDDSALYLCASSPRLAGEYTQYFGPGTRLTVL.

The chain combines TRBV4-2 with TRBJ2-1, with 11 bases fitting TRBD2. The CDR3 runs to 15 residues. The ends lost 5 bases at V and 5 bases at J; junction bases unmatched: 5. Per the germline V gene, CDR1 is LGHNA and CDR2 is YNFKEQ. The CDR3 DNA is TGTGCCAGCAGCTACGGTAGCGGGAGGGACAATGAGCAGTTCTTC. Translating it yields CASSYGSGRDNEQFF.